This T cell receptor (beta chain) comes out of a study of T-cell reconstitution after alpha-beta-depleted transplantation in children. Unique molecular identifiers featured in how the TCRbeta library was prepared. One entry per CDR3 protein results from TCRdb running MiXCR on the PCR reads. The table shows hundreds of thousands of distinct CDR3 sequences, with around 7.5% occurring only once. This clonotype showed up many times. The antigen is undetermined. A junction end diverges from the germline sequence, so it may reflect a read error. The CDR3 covers 15 residues. Germline V lookup: CDR1 SSHAT, CDR2 FNYEAQ (reference sequence). Overall study results and limits: At one year after transplant, newly produced T cells mostly accounted for T-cell counts and diversity.

This TCR was sampled from a male patient aged 5 to 17 who had a stem cell transplant for acute lymphoblastic leukemia, so the T cells may come from the graft donor. The chain couples TRBV7-7 to TRBJ2-3; the match to TRBD2 covers 14 bases. Here the sequenced sample was PBMCs, mostly from graft donor cells, taken 180 days after TCRalphabeta/CD19-depleted stem cell transplant. DNA of the CDR3: TGTGCTAGCAGCTTCGGGACTAGCGGGAGAGATACGCAGTATTTT. Residues: CASSFGTSGRDTQYF. The full variable domain, with the rest looked up from reference TRBV7-7 and TRBJ2-3, is GAGVSQSPRYKVTKRGQDVTLRCDPISSHATLYWYQQALGQGPEFLTYFNYEAQPDKSGLPSDRFSAERPEGSISTLTIQRTEQRDSAMYRCASSFGTSGRDTQYFGPGTRLTVL.